A selection of T cell receptor beta chains follows, all from one sample in a study of T cell responses to AZD1222 COVID-19 vaccine. The method was immunoSEQ multiplex PCR; TCRdb's version includes in-frame clones alone and lacks a portion of them. The sample has about 270,000 clones, around 93% seen once. The sample was peripheral blood, taken 28 days after the second AZD1222 dose. Receptors were obtained from an adult who received the AZD1222 COVID-19 vaccine. Both conserved end residues are part of each CDR3. The D gene is left open where the match is weak. Where a row states a size, it is once, few, many or the class of an expanded clone; other rows omit it.

V gene: TRBV27
clone size: -
D gene: TRBD1
J gene: TRBJ2-7
CDR3 DNA: TGTGCCAGCAGTTTCGCCCCTGGGACAGGGGGGAAAGAGCAGTACTTC
CDR3 protein: CASSFAPGTGGKEQYF

V gene: TRBV2
clone size: -
D gene: -
J gene: TRBJ1-5
CDR3 DNA: TGTGCCAGCAGCTCGGGGGGGGACAGCAATCAGCCCCAGCATTTT
CDR3 protein: CASSSGGDSNQPQHF

V gene: TRBV7-9
clone size: once
D gene: TRBD1
J gene: TRBJ2-7
CDR3 DNA: TGTGCCAGCAGCTTAGGGGGACAGGGCGGGAACTTC
CDR3 protein: CASSLGGQGGNF

V gene: TRBV11-2
clone size: -
D gene: -
J gene: TRBJ2-7
CDR3 DNA: TGTGCCAGCAGATCGACAGGAGCCTACGAGCAGTACTTC
CDR3 protein: CASRSTGAYEQYF

V gene: TRBV10-2
clone size: -
D gene: TRBD2
J gene: TRBJ2-1
CDR3 DNA: TGCGCCAGCAGTGAGAGCCTTGGACTAGCGGGAGGCGAGCAGTTCTTC
CDR3 protein: CASSESLGLAGGEQFF

V gene: TRBV2
clone size: -
D gene: -
J gene: TRBJ1-1
CDR3 DNA: TGTGCCAGCAGCGGGGAGGGATTCATGAACACTGAAGCTTTCTTT
CDR3 protein: CASSGEGFMNTEAFF

V gene: TRBV3-1/TRBV3-2
clone size: -
D gene: -
J gene: TRBJ1-2
CDR3 DNA: TGTGCCAGCAGCGACAAGGACTATGGCTACACCTTC
CDR3 protein: CASSDKDYGYTF

V gene: TRBV20-1
clone size: -
D gene: TRBD1
J gene: TRBJ1-1
CDR3 DNA: TGCAGTGCTAGTCCCGCGACAGGGTACCGTGAAGCTTTCTTT
CDR3 protein: CSASPATGYREAFF

V gene: TRBV3-1/TRBV3-2
clone size: -
D gene: -
J gene: TRBJ1-1
CDR3 DNA: TGTGCCAGCAGCCCCTCCCGGGGGTACACTGAAGCTTTCTTT
CDR3 protein: CASSPSRGYTEAFF

V gene: TRBV5-1
clone size: -
D gene: -
J gene: TRBJ1-5
CDR3 DNA: TGCGCCAGCAGCTTGTCTCCAGGCCTAGAGCCCCAGCATTTT
CDR3 protein: CASSLSPGLEPQHF

V gene: TRBV19
clone size: -
D gene: -
J gene: TRBJ2-7
CDR3 DNA: TGTGCCAGTAGTCGATCAGGGATCTACGAGCAGTACTTC
CDR3 protein: CASSRSGIYEQYF

V gene: TRBV19
clone size: -
D gene: -
J gene: TRBJ2-1
CDR3 DNA: TGTGCCAGTAGTCCCCGAACAGGAGCCACAGCTAGCTCGGAGCAGTTCTTC
CDR3 protein: CASSPRTGATASSEQFF

V gene: TRBV7-2
clone size: -
D gene: TRBD1
J gene: TRBJ1-2
CDR3 DNA: TGTGCCAGCAGCTCGCCCCCAGGGGGCTATGGCTACACCTTC
CDR3 protein: CASSSPPGGYGYTF

V gene: TRBV24-1
clone size: -
D gene: -
J gene: TRBJ1-1
CDR3 DNA: TGTGCCACCAGTGATTCGTTAGACAGTGAAGCTTTCTTT
CDR3 protein: CATSDSLDSEAFF

V gene: TRBV28
clone size: -
D gene: TRBD2
J gene: TRBJ2-7
CDR3 DNA: TGTGCCAGCACCCTGGGAGGGGCCGGAATGGAGCAGTACTTC
CDR3 protein: CASTLGGAGMEQYF

V gene: TRBV2
clone size: -
D gene: TRBD1
J gene: TRBJ2-5
CDR3 DNA: TGTGCCAGCAGTGATAGGGGGCCTGAGACCCAGTACTTC
CDR3 protein: CASSDRGPETQYF

V gene: TRBV2
clone size: -
D gene: TRBD1
J gene: TRBJ1-6
CDR3 DNA: TGTGCCAGCAGTCCCGACAGGGTCAATTCACCCCTCCACTTT
CDR3 protein: CASSPDRVNSPLHF

V gene: TRBV2
clone size: -
D gene: -
J gene: TRBJ2-5
CDR3 DNA: TGTGCCAGCAGTGAAGCATGGGAGACCCAGTACTTC
CDR3 protein: CASSEAWETQYF

V gene: TRBV19
clone size: -
D gene: TRBD1
J gene: TRBJ2-7
CDR3 DNA: TGTGCCAGTATGGAGACGGGACAGGGTGTCGACGAGCAGTACTTC
CDR3 protein: CASMETGQGVDEQYF

V gene: TRBV29-1
clone size: -
D gene: TRBD1
J gene: TRBJ1-4
CDR3 DNA: TGCAGCGTTGAAGAGGAGGGCAGGGGGCATGAAAAACTGTTTTTT
CDR3 protein: CSVEEEGRGHEKLFF

V gene: TRBV28
clone size: -
D gene: TRBD1
J gene: TRBJ2-5
CDR3 DNA: TGTGCCAGCAGCCCGGGGACAGGGGGCGCAGAGACCCAGTACTTC
CDR3 protein: CASSPGTGGAETQYF

V gene: TRBV28
clone size: -
D gene: -
J gene: TRBJ1-1
CDR3 DNA: TGTGCCAGCAGACCGAGAGAAAACTGGAGGGCTTTCTTT
CDR3 protein: CASRPRENWRAFF

V gene: TRBV19
clone size: -
D gene: -
J gene: TRBJ2-2
CDR3 DNA: TGTGCCAGTAGTCCGGGACTCACGAACACCGGGGAGCTGTTTTTT
CDR3 protein: CASSPGLTNTGELFF

V gene: TRBV27
clone size: -
D gene: -
J gene: TRBJ2-7
CDR3 DNA: TGTGCCAGCAGTTTTCTTACCTCCTACGAGCAGTACTTC
CDR3 protein: CASSFLTSYEQYF

V gene: TRBV27
clone size: -
D gene: -
J gene: TRBJ1-6
CDR3 DNA: TGTGCCAGCAGTTTGAGGGCGCGGGATTCACCCCTCCACTTT
CDR3 protein: CASSLRARDSPLHF

V gene: TRBV30
clone size: -
D gene: -
J gene: TRBJ2-3
CDR3 DNA: TGTGCCTGGAGTGTATTACGGGATACGCAGTATTTT
CDR3 protein: CAWSVLRDTQYF

V gene: TRBV5-4
clone size: -
D gene: -
J gene: TRBJ2-3
CDR3 DNA: TGTGCCAGCAGCTGGGGTGGCCTGAGTGGAACAGATACGCAGTATTTT
CDR3 protein: CASSWGGLSGTDTQYF

V gene: TRBV21-1
clone size: -
D gene: -
J gene: TRBJ1-2
CDR3 DNA: TGTGCCAGCAGCCCCAAGCCGAGACGACCCTATGGCTACACCTTC
CDR3 protein: CASSPKPRRPYGYTF

V gene: TRBV2
clone size: -
D gene: -
J gene: TRBJ1-2
CDR3 DNA: TGTGCCAGCAGTGAAGCTCGGAGGAGGTACACCTTC
CDR3 protein: CASSEARRRYTF

V gene: TRBV2
clone size: few
D gene: -
J gene: TRBJ2-1
CDR3 DNA: TGTGCCAGCGAATCCGGTCACAATGAGCAGTTCTTC
CDR3 protein: CASESGHNEQFF

V gene: TRBV19
clone size: -
D gene: -
J gene: TRBJ1-1
CDR3 DNA: TGTGCCAGTAGTATAGATCGCGATGTGAACACTGAAGCTTTCTTT
CDR3 protein: CASSIDRDVNTEAFF

V gene: TRBV7-3
clone size: -
D gene: TRBD1
J gene: TRBJ2-5
CDR3 DNA: TGTGCCAGCAGCTCCACAGGGGTTGGGACCCAGTACTTC
CDR3 protein: CASSSTGVGTQYF

V gene: TRBV5-6
clone size: once
D gene: TRBD1
J gene: TRBJ1-6
CDR3 DNA: TGTGCCAGCAGCCTCTTCTCACAGGGGTTTGATTCACCCCTCCACTTT
CDR3 protein: CASSLFSQGFDSPLHF

V gene: TRBV30
clone size: -
D gene: -
J gene: TRBJ2-5
CDR3 DNA: TGTGCCTGGAGTGTACCCCCGCGAAAGACCCAGTACTTC
CDR3 protein: CAWSVPPRKTQYF

V gene: TRBV14
clone size: -
D gene: -
J gene: TRBJ1-2
CDR3 DNA: TGTGCCAGCAGCCAAGCGGACGGAAGGAGCTATGGCTACACCTTC
CDR3 protein: CASSQADGRSYGYTF

V gene: TRBV3-1/TRBV3-2
clone size: -
D gene: -
J gene: TRBJ1-1
CDR3 DNA: TGTGCCAGCAGCAGGGGGGTGAACACTGAAGCTTTCTTT
CDR3 protein: CASSRGVNTEAFF

V gene: TRBV11-2
clone size: -
D gene: TRBD1
J gene: TRBJ1-6
CDR3 DNA: TGTGCCAGCAGATTTATCCAGGGGGCGGACTATAATTCACCCCTCCACTTT
CDR3 protein: CASRFIQGADYNSPLHF

V gene: TRBV21-1
clone size: once
D gene: -
J gene: TRBJ1-5
CDR3 DNA: TGTGCCAGCAGCAACCCCCAGGCCAGCAATCAGCCCCAGCATTTT
CDR3 protein: CASSNPQASNQPQHF

V gene: TRBV5-8
clone size: -
D gene: -
J gene: TRBJ2-5
CDR3 DNA: TGTGCCAGCAGCGGCAGGGGTGCGGTTGAGACCCAGTACTTC
CDR3 protein: CASSGRGAVETQYF

V gene: TRBV5-6
clone size: -
D gene: TRBD2
J gene: TRBJ2-7
CDR3 DNA: TGTGCCAGCAGCCGGGCGGGGGGAGCCTACGAGCAGTACTTC
CDR3 protein: CASSRAGGAYEQYF

V gene: TRBV6-2/TRBV6-3
clone size: -
D gene: -
J gene: TRBJ1-2
CDR3 DNA: TGTGCCAGCAGTTCCCCCTCCGGGAACGGCTACACCTTC
CDR3 protein: CASSSPSGNGYTF

V gene: TRBV20-1
clone size: -
D gene: -
J gene: TRBJ1-2
CDR3 DNA: TGCAGTGCTCCAGGAGGGCAAGGCTACACCTTC
CDR3 protein: CSAPGGQGYTF

V gene: TRBV15
clone size: -
D gene: TRBD1
J gene: TRBJ1-2
CDR3 DNA: TGTGCCACCAGCAGGAACAGGGGGAGTGAGGGCTACACCTTC
CDR3 protein: CATSRNRGSEGYTF